This T cell receptor beta chain was captured in a study of blood T cell repertoires in COVID-19. Sequencing used immunoSEQ multiplex PCR; TCRdb keeps in-frame clones, though not all of them. The repertoire consists of some 230,000 clones, with about 83% occurring once and the leading ten covering approximately 7%. This CDR3 is built from 12 residues. The germline V and J ends were trimmed by 2 bases and 6 bases, with 6 bases remaining between them. The germline gives CDR1 SGHAT, CDR2 FQNNGV. The V gene is TRBV11-2, the J gene TRBJ2-3; D not certain. The sequenced material came from peripheral blood. This receptor was identified in a woman aged 50 to 60 with acute or convalescent COVID-19. CDR3 region: CASSLSLDTQYF. CDR3 DNA: TGTGCCAGCAGCTTATCTCTGGATACGCAGTATTTT.